A selection of T cell receptor beta chains follows, all from one sample in a study of CD8 T cells in ankylosing spondylitis. TCRdb passed the 5' RACE reads through MiXCR, listing each CDR3 protein once. The data show approximately 220,000 distinct CDR3 sequences, roughly 24% seen once. The sample taken for sequencing was blood, either unsorted or a sorted T cell fraction (not recorded which). All receptors come from a male donor with ankylosing spondylitis or in good health (not recorded which). Both conserved end residues are trimmed from each CDR3. Each record gives: J gene, clone size, V gene, CDR3 protein. Clone size is stated in some rows and not others, as once, few, many or a class when expanded.

TRBJ1-1 - TRBV12-3/TRBV12-4 ASSWTEHGTEAF
TRBJ2-5 once TRBV29-1 SAGRGGLETQY
TRBJ2-2 few TRBV20-1 SARPLAGTSGRANGELF
TRBJ2-3 few TRBV6-1 ASRIAGTFTDTQY
TRBJ2-3 - TRBV12-5 ASGLVTGPFTDTQY
TRBJ2-2 many TRBV7-2 ASSPGLARNTGELF
TRBJ2-5 many TRBV29-1 SVRTLYQETQY
TRBJ1-2 few TRBV7-8 ASSRDSSGYGYT
TRBJ1-4 - TRBV29-1 SVEREEKLF
TRBJ1-6 - TRBV6-5 ASRVVNSPLH
TRBJ1-4 few TRBV27 ASSTTTGSLEKLF
TRBJ1-5 many TRBV20-1 SARDRNQPQH
TRBJ2-3 many TRBV20-1 SATDRSGDGTDTQY
TRBJ2-1 many TRBV5-1 ASSRGQGVSYNEQF
TRBJ1-2 many TRBV2 ATTGLGYGYT
TRBJ1-2 many TRBV28 ASLTAPGFGYT
TRBJ2-1 - TRBV29-1 SVVSLSSYNEQF
TRBJ2-1 many TRBV6-1 ASSGGPGTSGSYEQF
TRBJ2-1 many TRBV5-1 ASSQLAGSYNEQF
TRBJ2-3 many TRBV29-1 SVAGTATTDTQY
TRBJ2-1 many TRBV19 ASTHGRLDEQF
TRBJ1-3 - TRBV20-1 SARPRWMGNTIY
TRBJ1-1 many TRBV20-1 SAKATSWEAF
TRBJ2-1 - TRBV7-2 ASSLGQVEQF
TRBJ2-3 many TRBV7-8 ASSLAPPPISTDTQY
TRBJ2-2 many TRBV11-2 ASSRDRGRYTGELF
TRBJ2-1 - TRBV7-2 ASSLSAIGGEQF
TRBJ2-5 - TRBV7-2 ASSLVSLAWETQY
TRBJ1-5 many TRBV12-3/TRBV12-4 ASRQTGIGSNQPQH
TRBJ2-1 many TRBV28 ASKTSQGLASYNEQF
TRBJ1-2 many TRBV29-1 SVGDRATYGYT
TRBJ2-7 few TRBV6-2/TRBV6-3 ASSYGHRYEQY
TRBJ2-7 - TRBV6-1 ASTRQGGSYEQY
TRBJ2-7 many TRBV28 ASSGTSGNLYEQY
TRBJ2-1 many TRBV11-2 ASSFFRSDNEQF
TRBJ2-7 few TRBV20-1 SAAPSGSFNEQY
TRBJ2-1 - TRBV12-3/TRBV12-4 ASSTAHNEQF
TRBJ2-7 many TRBV10-3 AISEARTSGSMYEQY
TRBJ2-4 many TRBV20-1 SARDWTSAKNIQY
TRBJ2-1 - TRBV4-3 ASSQGGWGSYNEQF
TRBJ2-3 many TRBV20-1 SANRWTSGSFDTQY
TRBJ2-5 - TRBV18 ASSPPRTGGGETQY